A single T cell receptor beta chain is shown here with its context. Its antigen is unidentified. Germline V gene sequence: CDR1 SGHVS, CDR2 FNYEAQ. CDR3 length: 15 amino acids. V shed 0 bases and J shed 2 bases, with 7 bases lying between them. The data are from a study of shared clonotypes between healthy human individuals. Those who donated were healthy HIV-negative adults, with no recent acute infections or vaccinations reported. Findings and caveats of the study: The study generally estimated greater richness for naive than memory subsets. Across a handful of donors, naive CD4 shared 5% to 6%, naive CD8 over 3%, memory CD4 less than 2.5%, memory CD8 under 0.5%.

In the original analysis: Junction-only sequences produced by ImmunoSEQ had no quality scores, so filtering differed. The protocol was immunoSEQ multiplex PCR, while the TCRdb copy is restricted to in-frame clones and leaves out a portion. Clone size and the V and J calls come from that table; the DNA yielded D and trimming. The table lists approximately 1,000,000 clones, approximately 80% of them singletons, with roughly 0.9% in the top ten. The clonotype comes from a man aged 18 to 30 in good health. Some clones in this sample may be carry-over from other donors' samples. Sequencing was done on a sample of memory CD4+ T cells from PBMCs. Regarding subset: CD45RA-negative fraction. The gene calls are TRBV7-6 and TRBJ2-2; weak D call: TRBD1 (6 bases). The CDR3, as DNA: TGTGCCAGCAGCTTAGCGGGACACAACACCGGGGAGCTGTTTTTT. Amino acid sequence: CASSLAGHNTGELFF.